The 4 T cell receptor beta chains below come from one sample, sequenced in a study of human T cells and chemical hapten exposure. TCRdb independently ran MiXCR on the RACE reads; one entry per CDR3 protein. The data show some 96,000 distinct CDR3 sequences, with approximately 9.3% seen just once and more than 2% held by the top ten. Indicated time point: patch test 2, 6 weeks after DPC sensitization. Treatment here: therapeutic diphenylcyclopropenone sensitization with weekly scalp DPC. The sequencing used whole blood, collected in connection with sensitization to the hapten diphenylcyclopropenone (DPC). These receptors all come from a middle-aged woman with alopecia areata. Some clones in this sample may be carry-over from other donors' samples.

The rearrangement joins TRBV3-1 to TRBJ2-7; 9 bases line up with TRBD1. The CDR3 is made up of 14 amino acids. After removal of 5 bases from V and 5 bases from J, the junction contained 7 bases not matched to a gene. CDR1 and CDR2 (germline): LGHDT, YNNKEL (reference sequence). CDR3 coding DNA: TGTGCCAGCAGCTTCCGACAGGGGGTCCACGAGCAGTACTTC. Protein product: CASSFRQGVHEQYF.

This clonotype was seen many times. This sequence joins TRBV6-2 or TRBV6-3 and TRBJ2-1; no clear D. V lost 7 bases, J lost 5 bases, and 12 bases lay in between. CDR1 and CDR2 (germline): MNHEY, SVGEGT. The CDR3 runs 13 residues. This CDR3 is CASTTAANNEQFF. Here the CDR3 DNA reads TGTGCCAGCACTACGGCCGCAAACAATGAGCAGTTCTTC.

The rearrangement uses TRBV28 and TRBJ2-6; unclear D gene. Germline V gene sequence: CDR1 MDHEN, CDR2 SYDVKM. The CDR3 runs to 17 residues. Trimming removed 6 bases from V and 4 bases from J, with 19 bases in between. This CDR3 reads CASSPPASGAGANVLTF. CDR3 in DNA: TGTGCCAGCAGCCCCCCGGCCTCCGGTGCGGGGGCCAACGTCCTGACTTTC.

This clonotype has more than one count but fewer than ten. The chain combines TRBV6-2 or TRBV6-3 with TRBJ2-1; TRBD2 agrees at 15 bases. CDR3 length: 24 residues. Trimming took 8 bases from V and 2 from J; bases not matched to a gene: 28. Germline V gene sequence: CDR1 MNHEY, CDR2 SVGEGT. The CDR3 bases are TGTGCCAGCCGCGGCGGTGGGACAGGGACGACCGGGACTAGCGGGAGGATCACCTACAATGAGCAGTTCTTC. Residues: CASRGGGTGTTGTSGRITYNEQFF.